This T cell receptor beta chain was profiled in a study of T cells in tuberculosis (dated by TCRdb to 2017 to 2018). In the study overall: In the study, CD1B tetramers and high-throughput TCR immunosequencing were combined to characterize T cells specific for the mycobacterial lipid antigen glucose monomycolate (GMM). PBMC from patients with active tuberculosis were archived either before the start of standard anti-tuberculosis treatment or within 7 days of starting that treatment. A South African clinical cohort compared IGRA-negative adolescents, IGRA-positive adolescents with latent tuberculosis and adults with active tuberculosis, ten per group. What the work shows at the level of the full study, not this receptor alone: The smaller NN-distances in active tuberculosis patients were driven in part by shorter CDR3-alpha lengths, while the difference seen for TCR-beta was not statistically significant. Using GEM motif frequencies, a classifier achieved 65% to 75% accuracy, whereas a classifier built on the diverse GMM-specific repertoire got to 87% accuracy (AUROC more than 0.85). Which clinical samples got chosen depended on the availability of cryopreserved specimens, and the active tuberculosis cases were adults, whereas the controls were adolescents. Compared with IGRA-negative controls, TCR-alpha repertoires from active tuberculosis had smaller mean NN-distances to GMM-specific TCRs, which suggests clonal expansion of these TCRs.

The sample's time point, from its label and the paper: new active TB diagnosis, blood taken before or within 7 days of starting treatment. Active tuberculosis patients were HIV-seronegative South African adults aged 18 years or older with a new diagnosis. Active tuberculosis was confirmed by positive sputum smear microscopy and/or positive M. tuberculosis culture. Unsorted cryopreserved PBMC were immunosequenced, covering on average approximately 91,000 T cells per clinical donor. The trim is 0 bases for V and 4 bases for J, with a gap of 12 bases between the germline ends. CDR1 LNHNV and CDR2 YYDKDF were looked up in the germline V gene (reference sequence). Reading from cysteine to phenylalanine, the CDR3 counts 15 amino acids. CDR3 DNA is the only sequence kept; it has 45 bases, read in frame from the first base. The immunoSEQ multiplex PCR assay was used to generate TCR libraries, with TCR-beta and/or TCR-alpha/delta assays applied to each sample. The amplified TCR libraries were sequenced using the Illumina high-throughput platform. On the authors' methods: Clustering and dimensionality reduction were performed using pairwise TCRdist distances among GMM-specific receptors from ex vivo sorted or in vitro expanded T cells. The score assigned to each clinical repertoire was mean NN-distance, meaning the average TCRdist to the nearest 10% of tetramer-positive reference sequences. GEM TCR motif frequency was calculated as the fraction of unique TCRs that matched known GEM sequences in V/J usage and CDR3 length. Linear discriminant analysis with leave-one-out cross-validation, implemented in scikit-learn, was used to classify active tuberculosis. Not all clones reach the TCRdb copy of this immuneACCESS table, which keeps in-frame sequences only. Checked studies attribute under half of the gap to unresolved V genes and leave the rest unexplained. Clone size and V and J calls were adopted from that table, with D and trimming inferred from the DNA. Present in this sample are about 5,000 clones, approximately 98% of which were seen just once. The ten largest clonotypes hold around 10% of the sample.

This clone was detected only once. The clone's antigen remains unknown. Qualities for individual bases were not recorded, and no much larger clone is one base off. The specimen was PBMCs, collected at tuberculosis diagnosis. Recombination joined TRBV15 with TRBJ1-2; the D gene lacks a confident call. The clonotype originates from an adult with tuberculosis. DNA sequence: TGTGCCACCAGCAGAGATAGGGAAACTAGCTATGGCTACACCTTC. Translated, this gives CATSRDRETSYGYTF.